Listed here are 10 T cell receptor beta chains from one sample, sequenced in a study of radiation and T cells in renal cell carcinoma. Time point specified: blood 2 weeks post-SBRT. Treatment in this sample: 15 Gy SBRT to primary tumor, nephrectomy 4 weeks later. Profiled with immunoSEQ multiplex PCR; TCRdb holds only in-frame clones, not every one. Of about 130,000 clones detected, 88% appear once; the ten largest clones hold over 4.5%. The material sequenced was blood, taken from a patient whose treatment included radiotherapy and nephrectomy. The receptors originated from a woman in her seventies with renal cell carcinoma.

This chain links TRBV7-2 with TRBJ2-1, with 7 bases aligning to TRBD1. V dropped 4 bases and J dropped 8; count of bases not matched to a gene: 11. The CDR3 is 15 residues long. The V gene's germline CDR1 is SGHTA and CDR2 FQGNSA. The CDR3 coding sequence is TGTGCCAGCAGCTGGACTGGGAGAGGGGGCGATGAGCAGTTCTTC. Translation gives CASSWTGRGGDEQFF.

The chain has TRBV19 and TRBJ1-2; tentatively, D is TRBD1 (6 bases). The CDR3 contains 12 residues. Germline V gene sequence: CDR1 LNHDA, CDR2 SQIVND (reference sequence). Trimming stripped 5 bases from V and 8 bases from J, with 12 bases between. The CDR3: CASSLMGQGYTF. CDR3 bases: TGTGCCAGTAGTCTCATGGGACAAGGCTACACCTTC. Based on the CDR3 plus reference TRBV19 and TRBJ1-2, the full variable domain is DGGITQSPKYLFRKEGQNVTLSCEQNLNHDAMYWYRQDPGQGLRLIYYSQIVNDFQKGDIAEGYSVSREKKESFPLTVTSAQKNPTAFYLCASSLMGQGYTFGSGTRLTVV.

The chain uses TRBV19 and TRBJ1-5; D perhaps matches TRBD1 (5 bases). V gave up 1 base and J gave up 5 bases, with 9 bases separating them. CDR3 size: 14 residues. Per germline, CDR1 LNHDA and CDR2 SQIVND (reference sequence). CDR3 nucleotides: TGTGCCAGTAGTATAGGGGCAGGGTATCAGCCCCAGCATTTT. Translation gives CASSIGAGYQPQHF.

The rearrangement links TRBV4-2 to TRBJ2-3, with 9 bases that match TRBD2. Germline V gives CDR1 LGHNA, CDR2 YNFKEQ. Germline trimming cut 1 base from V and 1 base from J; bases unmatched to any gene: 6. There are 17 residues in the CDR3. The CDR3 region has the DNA TGTGCCAGCAGCCAAGCAGCCATAGCGGGGGGCACAGATACGCAGTATTTT. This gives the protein CASSQAAIAGGTDTQYF.

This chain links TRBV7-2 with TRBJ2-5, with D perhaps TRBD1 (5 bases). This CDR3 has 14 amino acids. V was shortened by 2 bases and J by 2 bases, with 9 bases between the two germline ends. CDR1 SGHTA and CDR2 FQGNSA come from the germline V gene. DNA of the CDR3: TGTGCCAGCAGCTTAAGACAGCGACAAGAGACCCAGTACTTC. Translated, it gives CASSLRQRQETQYF.

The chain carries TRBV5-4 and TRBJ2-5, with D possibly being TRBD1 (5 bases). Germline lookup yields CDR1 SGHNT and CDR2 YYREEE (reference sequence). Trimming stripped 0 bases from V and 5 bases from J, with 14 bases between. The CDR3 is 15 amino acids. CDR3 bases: TGTGCCAGCAGCTTGGAGCAGGGTTCCGCCGAGACCCAGTACTTC. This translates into CASSLEQGSAETQYF.

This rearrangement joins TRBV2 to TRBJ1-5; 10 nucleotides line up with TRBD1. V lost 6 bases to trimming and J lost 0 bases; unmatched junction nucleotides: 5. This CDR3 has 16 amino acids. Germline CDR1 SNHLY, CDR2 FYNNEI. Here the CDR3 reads CASRGQGPFSNQPQHF. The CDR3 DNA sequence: TGTGCCAGCAGGGGACAGGGGCCTTTTAGCAATCAGCCCCAGCATTTT.

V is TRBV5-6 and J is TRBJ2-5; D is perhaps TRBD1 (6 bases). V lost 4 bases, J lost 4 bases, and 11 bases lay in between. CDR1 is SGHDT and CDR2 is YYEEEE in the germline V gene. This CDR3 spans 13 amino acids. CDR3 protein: CASSTGQRETQYF. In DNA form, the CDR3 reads TGTGCCAGCAGCACCGGACAGAGAGAGACCCAGTACTTC.

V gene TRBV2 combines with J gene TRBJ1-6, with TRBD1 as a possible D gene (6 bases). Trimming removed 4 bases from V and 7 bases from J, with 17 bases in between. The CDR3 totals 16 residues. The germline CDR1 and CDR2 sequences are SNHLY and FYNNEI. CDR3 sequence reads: CASSVSQGMLNSPLHF. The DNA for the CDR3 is TGTGCCAGCAGTGTAAGTCAGGGGATGTTGAATTCACCCCTCCACTTT.

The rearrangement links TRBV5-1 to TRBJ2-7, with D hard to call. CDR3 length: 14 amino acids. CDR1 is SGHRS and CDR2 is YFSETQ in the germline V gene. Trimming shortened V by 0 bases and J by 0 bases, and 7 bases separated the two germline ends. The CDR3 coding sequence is TGCGCCAGCAGCTTGGGTAGGAGCTCCTACGAGCAGTACTTC. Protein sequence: CASSLGRSSYEQYF.